Below are 31 T cell receptor beta chains sequenced from a single sample in a study of PD-L1 blockade in urothelial cancer. Time point defined: pretreatment peripheral blood. Here immunoSEQ multiplex PCR was the method, and the copy in TCRdb shows in-frame clones only, minus some. This table has 130,000 or so clones, approximately 84% appearing once. Sequencing was performed on PBMCs, taken around atezolizumab (anti-PD-L1) treatment. Receptors were obtained from a man aged 50-59 years with urothelial cancer.

This chain links TRBV11-2 with TRBJ2-7; 16 nucleotides align to TRBD2. Germline CDR1 and CDR2: SGHAT and FQNNGV. V dropped 5 bases and J dropped 0; count of bases not matched to a gene: 10. CDR3 length: 19 residues. Written as DNA, the CDR3 is TGTGCCAGCAGCGTAGGGGGGACTAGCGGGAGGGGGCTCTCCTACGAGCAGTACTTC. Amino acid sequence: CASSVGGTSGRGLSYEQYF.

V is TRBV9 and J is TRBJ2-5; 7 positions match TRBD2. Germline V gene data show CDR1 as SGDLS and CDR2 as YYNGEE. This CDR3 has 14 amino acids. V was clipped by 0 bases and J by 2 bases; unmatched bases: 1. In nucleotides, the CDR3 is TGTGCCAGCAGCGTAGCGGGAGGACAAGAGACCCAGTACTTC. Its translation: CASSVAGGQETQYF.

CDR3: CASSPGQGMNTEAFF. The CDR3 DNA is TGCGCCAGCAGTCCTGGACAGGGAATGAACACTGAAGCTTTCTTT. The J gene is TRBJ1-1, the V gene TRBV10-1; 8 bases match TRBD1. Trimming cost V 5 bases and J 0 bases; bases outside gene matches: 5. The CDR3 loop spans 15 amino acids. Per germline, CDR1 WNHNN and CDR2 SYGVQD (reference sequence).

The chain uses TRBV5-1 and TRBJ2-1; D gene ambiguous. Trimming shortened V by 0 bases and J by 4 bases, and 14 bases separated the two germline ends. Germline loops: CDR1 SGHRS, CDR2 YFSETQ. The CDR3 extends over 16 amino acids. The CDR3 coding sequence is TGCGCCAGCAGCTTGGGCAGCGCCCCTCGATACAATGAGCAGTTCTTC. It translates to CASSLGSAPRYNEQFF.

The J gene is TRBJ1-2, the V gene TRBV5-1, with TRBD1 matching over 7 bases. Germline V lookup: CDR1 SGHRS, CDR2 YFSETQ. The junction had 8 bases not matched to a gene; V was cut back by 4 bases and J by 2 bases. The length of the CDR3 is 15 residues. CDR3: CASSVNPTGNYGYTF. The CDR3, as DNA: TGCGCCAGCAGCGTAAACCCGACAGGGAACTATGGCTACACCTTC.

This clone has only a few counts. V usage is TRBV4-1 and J usage is TRBJ1-1; 8 nucleotides match TRBD1. J was trimmed by 4 bases and V by 0 bases; bases with no gene match: 7. Per the germline V gene, CDR1 is MGHRA and CDR2 is YSYEKL. The CDR3 length is 16 residues. The DNA of the CDR3 is TGCGCCAGCAGCCAAGATTGGGCAGGGGGCTTCACTGAAGCTTTCTTT. Its protein is CASSQDWAGGFTEAFF.

The genes are TRBV9 and TRBJ2-3; D is perhaps TRBD1 (6 bases). CDR3 length: 14 residues. CDR1 SGDLS and CDR2 YYNGEE come from the germline V gene. Trimming stripped 0 bases from V and 4 bases from J, with 9 bases between. In nucleotides, the CDR3 is TGTGCCAGCAGCGTAGGACAGGCGCCAGATACGCAGTATTTT. It codes for CASSVGQAPDTQYF.

This chain joins TRBV2 and TRBJ1-3; the D gene is possibly TRBD1 (5 bases). Germline V CDR1 and CDR2: SNHLY, FYNNEI. Deletions cut 7 bases from V and 0 bases from J, with 13 bases between. CDR3 size: 15 residues. CDR3 in DNA: TGTGCCAGCACCCTGACAGAAAGCTCTGGAAACACCATATATTTT. Encoded protein: CASTLTESSGNTIYF.

The rearrangement links TRBV6-5 to TRBJ1-2; 9 bases map to TRBD1. Germline assignment: CDR1 MNHEY and CDR2 SVGAGI. The CDR3 has 16 residues. The V gene end was trimmed by 0 bases and the J gene end by 3 bases; junction bases not matched to a gene: 5. The CDR3 DNA follows: TGTGCCAGCAGTTACTCTCCGGGACAGGGCCACTATGGCTACACCTTC. It is translated as CASSYSPGQGHYGYTF.

The rearrangement uses TRBV30 and TRBJ2-7, with 8 bases that match TRBD1. Trimming cost V 7 bases and J 2 bases; bases outside gene matches: 7. Germline V gives CDR1 GTSNPN, CDR2 SVGIG (reference sequence). There are 13 residues in the CDR3. CDR3 DNA sequence: TGTGCCTCAACCCGACAGGGGACCTACGAGCAGTACTTC. Protein product: CASTRQGTYEQYF. Full variable domain (outside the CDR3, taken from reference TRBV30 and TRBJ2-7): SQTIHQWPATLVQPVGSPLSLECTVEGTSNPNLYWYRQAAGRGLQLLFYSVGIGQISSEVPQNLSASRPQDRQFILSSKKLLLSDSGFYLCASTRQGTYEQYFGPGTRLTVT.

The rearrangement joins TRBV4-1 to TRBJ1-2; unclear D gene. The V end lost 0 bases, the J end lost 5 bases, and 19 bases lay between the germline ends. This CDR3 has 17 amino acids. Germline lookup yields CDR1 MGHRA and CDR2 YSYEKL. The CDR3 region is CASSQDRLLQVKYGYTF. CDR3 sequence (DNA): TGCGCCAGCAGCCAAGATCGGCTATTGCAGGTCAAGTATGGCTACACCTTC.

This sequence joins TRBV4-1 and TRBJ1-5; possibly TRBD1 for D (5 bases). The germline CDR1 and CDR2 sequences are MGHRA and YSYEKL. This CDR3 spans 17 amino acids. The V gene lost 0 bases and the J gene lost 6 bases, with 18 bases spanning the gap. The CDR3 DNA sequence: TGCGCCAGCAGCCAAGACAATAGGCAGGGTGGTTCTCAGCCCCAGCATTTT. It encodes CASSQDNRQGGSQPQHF.

The chain has TRBV6-5 and TRBJ2-1; TRBD2 agrees at 12 bases. CDR1 MNHEY and CDR2 SVGAGI come from the germline V gene. V lost 1 base to trimming and J lost 9 bases; unmatched junction nucleotides: 7. CDR3 size: 16 residues. CDR3 in DNA: TGTGCCAGCAGTTACTTCGGTCTAGCGGGAGGGGGTGAGCAGTTCTTC. Residues: CASSYFGLAGGGEQFF.

This chain connects TRBV25-1 to TRBJ2-7, with D maybe TRBD1 (5 bases). This CDR3 region has 14 residues. CDR1 is MGHDK, CDR2 SYGVNS, per germline. V was trimmed by 5 bases and J by 3 bases, leaving 14 bases between them. The CDR3 here is CASSTGKGYYEQYF. In DNA form, the CDR3 reads TGTGCCAGCAGTACAGGCAAGGGGTACTACGAGCAGTACTTC.

The chain combines TRBV28 with TRBJ2-6; 7 bases match TRBD1. Trimming removed 3 bases from V and 2 bases from J; junction bases left unmatched: 13. The V gene's germline CDR1 is MDHEN and CDR2 SYDVKM. The CDR3 contains 19 residues. CDR3 amino acids: CASSLGIRQGVPGANVLTF. The CDR3 coding sequence is TGTGCCAGCAGTTTGGGTATCAGACAGGGTGTGCCTGGGGCCAACGTCCTGACTTTC.

This clone has a handful of counts. The chain couples TRBV18 to TRBJ2-3, with 13 bases identical to TRBD2. Germline V CDR1 and CDR2: KGHSH, LQKENI. The trim removed 2 bases at V and 3 bases at J, leaving 11 bases unmatched. The CDR3 is 19 amino acids. The CDR3 loop reads CASSPRRTSGGSSTDTQYF. The CDR3 DNA sequence: TGTGCCAGCTCACCAAGGCGGACTAGCGGGGGTTCGAGTACAGATACGCAGTATTTT.

The chain employs TRBV30 and TRBJ2-3; D is possibly TRBD1 (5 bases). The CDR3 extends over 15 amino acids. Germline CDR1 reads GTSNPN; CDR2 reads SVGIG (reference sequence). V was shortened by 5 bases and J by 0 bases, with 15 bases between the two germline ends. CDR3 region: CAWDTQGTSTDTQYF. In nucleotides, the CDR3 is TGTGCCTGGGATACCCAGGGTACTAGCACAGATACGCAGTATTTT.

This clone occurred once. The chain uses TRBV4-2 and TRBJ2-3; 7 bases match TRBD2. Per the germline V gene, CDR1 is LGHNA and CDR2 is YNFKEQ. This CDR3 spans 16 amino acids. Losses at the gene ends were 0 bases for V and 2 bases for J; bases not matched to a gene: 5. The chain's CDR3 is CASSQDWGRDTDTQYF. The CDR3 DNA reads TGTGCCAGCAGCCAAGATTGGGGGAGGGACACAGATACGCAGTATTTT.

V gene TRBV5-4 combines with J gene TRBJ2-1; 10 bases fit TRBD1. This CDR3 has 16 residues. Trimming cost V 0 bases and J 3 bases; bases outside gene matches: 3. CDR1 is SGHNT, CDR2 YYREEE, per germline (reference sequence). The CDR3 bases are TGTGCCAGCAGCTTGGCCGGACAGGGGGACTACAATGAGCAGTTCTTC. This encodes CASSLAGQGDYNEQFF.

This chain joins TRBV7-3 and TRBJ2-2; no definite D call. The germline V and J ends were trimmed by 0 bases and 2 bases, with 4 bases remaining between them. Germline CDR1 and CDR2: SGHTA and FQGTGA. The CDR3 spans 14 residues. CDR3 DNA sequence: TGTGCCAGCAGCTTAACACTAAACACCGGGGAGCTGTTTTTT. It encodes CASSLTLNTGELFF.

The chain couples TRBV5-6 to TRBJ2-1; 13 bases are shared with TRBD2. Germline assignment: CDR1 SGHDT and CDR2 YYEEEE. V gave up 5 bases and J gave up 10 bases; unmatched junction bases: 9. The CDR3 loop spans 15 amino acids. The CDR3 loop reads CASSAGLAGEREQFF. The CDR3 DNA sequence: TGTGCCAGCAGTGCCGGACTAGCGGGAGAACGGGAGCAGTTCTTC.

This chain connects TRBV29-1 to TRBJ2-5, with no clear D. The CDR3 is 10 residues long. Germline V CDR1 and CDR2: SQVTM, ANQGSEA. Trimming removed 6 bases at V and 2 bases at J, with 4 bases between. The CDR3 region is CSVSQETQYF. For the CDR3, the DNA is TGCAGCGTGTCACAAGAGACCCAGTACTTC.

The chain uses TRBV6-5 and TRBJ2-1; TRBD2 matches 12 bases. V lost 5 bases and J lost 3; bases outside the gene matches: 2. CDR3 length: 15 residues. CDR1 and CDR2 from the germline V gene are MNHEY and SVGAGI. As DNA, the CDR3 is TGTGCCAGCAGTCAACTAGCGGGAGGCTACAATGAGCAGTTCTTC. Protein sequence: CASSQLAGGYNEQFF.

This clone was observed a single time. The chain recombines TRBV9 with TRBJ1-3; perhaps TRBD1 as D (6 bases). Germline loops: CDR1 SGDLS, CDR2 YYNGEE. The CDR3 is 16 amino acids. V was trimmed by 3 bases and J by 0 bases, leaving 13 bases between them. As DNA, the CDR3 is TGTGCCAGCAGCGGTGATGAGGGGGACTCTGGAAACACCATATATTTT. It yields the protein CASSGDEGDSGNTIYF.

The chain combines TRBV5-8 with TRBJ2-7, with 9 bases fitting TRBD1. Germline trimming cut 4 bases from V and 3 bases from J; bases unmatched to any gene: 8. The CDR3 extends over 15 amino acids. Germline loops: CDR1 SGHTS, CDR2 YDEGEE. The DNA for the CDR3 is TGTGCCAGCAGCCTGGGGGGACAGGGTGTCTACGAGCAGTACTTC. Translation: CASSLGGQGVYEQYF.

The chain combines TRBV6-6 with TRBJ2-7; D is unclear. V was trimmed by 0 bases and J by 6 bases, leaving 9 bases between them. Germline V CDR1 and CDR2: MNHNY, SVGAGI (reference sequence). CDR3 length: 13 residues. The CDR3 DNA is TGTGCCAGCAGTTACTCGAACTCCCCCGAGCAGTACTTC. Translated: CASSYSNSPEQYF.

CDR3 in DNA: TGTGCCAGCAGCAAAGGGGCACTCCGAGTTTATTACAATGAGCAGTTCTTC. This sequence encodes CASSKGALRVYYNEQFF. The gene calls are TRBV21-1 and TRBJ2-1; the D segment call TRBD1 is taken from the table without a DNA check. TRBV21-1 is noted as a pseudogene. This CDR3 is 17 amino acids long.

The chain combines TRBV28 with TRBJ2-7, with unresolved D. Germline assignment: CDR1 MDHEN and CDR2 SYDVKM. The V gene lost 5 bases and the J gene lost 3 bases, with 14 bases spanning the gap. The CDR3 is 14 residues long. CDR3 loop: CASSDLTVRYEQYF. The CDR3 nucleotides are TGTGCCAGCAGTGATCTCACGGTCCGCTACGAGCAGTACTTC.

The chain joins TRBV18 to TRBJ2-3; a weak D match, TRBD2 (5 bases). The CDR3 loop spans 15 amino acids. Germline CDR1 is KGHSH and CDR2 is LQKENI. The ends were cut back, 3 bases at V and 1 base at J, with 11 bases in the middle. The CDR3 loop is CASSPRAGGTDTQYF. As DNA, the CDR3 is TGTGCCAGCTCACCCCGCGCGGGTGGCACAGATACGCAGTATTTT. The full variable domain, in which reference TRBV18 and TRBJ2-3 provide the parts outside the CDR3, is NAGVMQNPRHLVRRRGQEARLRCSPMKGHSHVYWYRQLPEEGLKFMVYLQKENIIDESGMPKERFSAEFPKEGPSILRIQQVVRGDSAAYFCASSPRAGGTDTQYFGPGTRLTVL.

The V call is TRBV7-2, the J call TRBJ1-1; weak D call: TRBD1 (6 bases). Deletions cut 5 bases from V and 5 bases from J, with 12 bases between. The CDR3 contains 13 residues. Per the germline V gene, CDR1 is SGHTA and CDR2 is FQGNSA. In nucleotides, the CDR3 is TGTGCCAGCAGCCTACAGGGCTGGACTGAAGCTTTCTTT. This gives the protein CASSLQGWTEAFF. Using reference TRBV7-2 and TRBJ1-1 for the parts outside the CDR3, the full variable domain is GAGVSQSPSNKVTEKGKDVELRCDPISGHTALYWYRQSLGQGLEFLIYFQGNSAPDKSGLPSDRFSAERTGGSVSTLTIQRTQQEDSAVYLCASSLQGWTEAFFGQGTRLTVV.

The rearrangement uses TRBV11-1 and TRBJ1-4; the match to TRBD1 covers 11 bases. CDR3 length: 15 amino acids. Germline V CDR1 and CDR2: SGHAT, FQDESV (reference sequence). The V and J ends lost 5 bases and 7 bases, in that order; junction bases with no gene match: 6. Written as DNA, the CDR3 is TGTGCCAGCAGCCGGGACAGGGGGGGTAGTGAAAAACTGTTTTTT. Its translation: CASSRDRGGSEKLFF.